The 23 T cell receptor beta chains in this list originate from one sample, sequenced in a study of blood T cell repertoires in COVID-19 (TCRdb year 2020). The library was built by means of the immunoSEQ multiplex PCR assay. TCRdb provides this immuneACCESS table in a form limited to in-frame rearrangements. Some clones are lacking; in checked studies, under half of them reflect an unresolved V gene, and why the rest are absent is not known. The table for this sample lists about 260,000 clones; 83% of them were counted only once. The ten largest clones capture 7.5% to 10% of the sample. The sequenced sample consisted of peripheral blood. The receptors here all came from a woman aged 45-60 years who had recovered from COVID-19.

The gene calls are TRBV2 and TRBJ2-1, with TRBD2 identical over 13 bases. The length of the CDR3 is 15 residues. The germline V gene has CDR1 SNHLY and CDR2 FYNNEI. V was pared by 5 bases and J by 7 bases, with 5 bases of the junction left unmatched. The CDR3 DNA follows: TGTGCCAGCAGTACTACTAGCGGGAGGGGGAATGAGCAGTTCTTC. Translated, it gives CASSTTSGRGNEQFF.

J is TRBJ2-7 and V is TRBV9, with D tentatively TRBD2 (5 bases). V was cut by 6 bases and J by 6 bases, with 25 bases left in between. This CDR3 has 16 residues. CDR1 SGDLS and CDR2 YYNGEE come from the germline V gene. Written as DNA, the CDR3 is TGTGCCAGCACCACGTTCGGTGATAGCGTGGCGAGCGAGCAGTACTTC. Protein product: CASTTFGDSVASEQYF.

This rearrangement joins TRBV10-3 to TRBJ2-1; TRBD2 aligns across 9 bases. The CDR3 is 13 amino acids. After removal of 6 bases from V and 5 bases from J, the junction contained 2 bases not matched to a gene. The germline V gene has CDR1 ENHRY and CDR2 SYGVKD. The CDR3 DNA is TGTGCCATCAGACTAGCGGGCAACAATGAGCAGTTCTTC. This sequence encodes CAIRLAGNNEQFF.

The chain carries TRBV5-1 and TRBJ2-2, with D unclear. In germline, CDR1 is SGHRS, CDR2 YFSETQ. The CDR3 has 13 amino acids. Trimming cost V 7 bases and J 0 bases, with 7 bases left between them. CDR3 DNA: TGCGCCAGCCAACTCTCGAACACCGGGGAGCTGTTTTTT. As protein: CASQLSNTGELFF.

This clone was seen once. This rearrangement joins TRBV2 to TRBJ1-4; D may be TRBD1 (6 bases). The CDR3 extends over 16 amino acids. Germline V lookup: CDR1 SNHLY, CDR2 FYNNEI. The ends were cut back, 8 bases at V and 8 bases at J, with 24 bases in the middle. For the CDR3, the DNA is TGTGCCAGCCTTAGACGTCTGGGGGCAGTAGGCGAAAAACTGTTTTTT. It specifies CASLRRLGAVGEKLFF.

The rearrangement links TRBV7-2 to TRBJ2-1, with 8 bases lining up with TRBD2. In germline, CDR1 is SGHTA, CDR2 FQGNSA. Trimming took 2 bases from V and 7 from J; bases not matched to a gene: 7. CDR3 length: 15 amino acids. The CDR3 DNA is TGTGCCAGCAGCTTACGGGGACTAGTTAGGAATGAGCAGTTCTTC. Translated, it gives CASSLRGLVRNEQFF.

This chain joins TRBV21-1 and TRBJ2-5; the D call TRBD2 from the table was never checked on the DNA. TRBV21-1 is tagged as a pseudogene. This CDR3 is 13 amino acids long. CDR3 sequence reads: CASSKGAAETQYF. The CDR3 region has the DNA TGTGCCAGCAGCAAGGGAGCGGCGGAGACCCAGTACTTC.

The V call is TRBV18, the J call TRBJ2-5; D gene uncertain. V was clipped by 1 base and J by 1 base, with 10 bases between them. Germline CDR1 KGHSH, CDR2 LQKENI. This CDR3 has 15 residues. CDR3 sequence: CASSPLRGVQETQYF. CDR3 nucleotides: TGTGCCAGCTCACCACTGCGAGGAGTCCAAGAGACCCAGTACTTC.

The chain couples TRBV3-1 (or the pseudogene TRBV3-2) to TRBJ1-2; no definite D call. Trimming removed 4 bases at V and 0 bases at J, with 9 bases between. Germline values: CDR1 LGHDT, CDR2 YNNKEL (reference sequence). The CDR3 is made up of 14 amino acids. CDR3 residues: CASSLRQTNYGYTF. CDR3 sequence (DNA): TGTGCCAGCAGCCTCAGGCAGACTAACTATGGCTACACCTTC.

This clone was observed a few times. V and J are TRBV7-2 and TRBJ2-7; 7 bases match TRBD2. The CDR3 consists of 16 residues. V gave up 0 bases and J gave up 1 base; unmatched junction bases: 6. Germline V gene sequence: CDR1 SGHTA, CDR2 FQGNSA. The CDR3 DNA reads as TGTGCCAGCAGCTTAGCGGGAGGGGAGGGGTCCTACGAGCAGTACTTC. It is translated as CASSLAGGEGSYEQYF. Supplemented by reference TRBV7-2 and TRBJ2-7, the full variable domain reads GAGVSQSPSNKVTEKGKDVELRCDPISGHTALYWYRQSLGQGLEFLIYFQGNSAPDKSGLPSDRFSAERTGGSVSTLTIQRTQQEDSAVYLCASSLAGGEGSYEQYFGPGTRLTVT.

Note on this clone: Other nucleotide sequences in the sample specify the same CDR3. The V gene is TRBV30, the J gene TRBJ1-1, with TRBD1 identical over 7 bases. The V segment lost 3 bases and the J segment 2 bases; nucleotides outside the gene matches: 3. CDR1 is GTSNPN, CDR2 SVGIG, per germline (reference sequence). The CDR3 extends over 13 amino acids. CDR3 nucleotide sequence: TGTGCCTGGAGCAGGGACAGTAACACTGAAGCTTTCTTT. Encoded protein: CAWSRDSNTEAFF.

This clone occurred once. This chain links TRBV30 with TRBJ2-7; a possible D gene is TRBD2 (6 bases). V was cut by 4 bases and J by 1 base, with 11 bases left in between. The germline V gene has CDR1 GTSNPN and CDR2 SVGIG (reference sequence). There are 13 residues in the CDR3. CDR3: CAWKAGGSYEQYF. CDR3 nucleotides: TGTGCCTGGAAAGCGGGCGGGTCCTACGAGCAGTACTTC.

The chain combines TRBV10-3 with TRBJ1-3; 8 nucleotides line up with TRBD1. In germline, CDR1 is ENHRY, CDR2 SYGVKD. With 6 bases clipped from V and 8 bases from J, the junction kept 9 bases outside the gene matches. This CDR3 spans 14 amino acids. The CDR3 nucleotides read TGTGCCATCAGGCCCCAGGGGGCGAAGGACACCATATATTTT. This sequence encodes CAIRPQGAKDTIYF.

V usage is TRBV7-9 and J usage is TRBJ2-7; TRBD1 matches at 8 bases. CDR1 SEHNR and CDR2 FQNEAQ come from the germline V gene (reference sequence). The trim removed 1 base at V and 5 bases at J, leaving 4 bases unmatched. The CDR3 covers 14 residues. The CDR3 here is CASSLGTGSHEQYF. The CDR3 DNA reads TGTGCCAGCAGCTTAGGGACAGGGAGTCACGAGCAGTACTTC.

The V gene is TRBV3-1 (or the pseudogene TRBV3-2), the J gene TRBJ2-7, with 7 bases identical to TRBD1. Germline values: CDR1 LGHDT, CDR2 YNNKEL (reference sequence). With V trimmed by 2 bases and J by 0 bases, 10 bases remained unmatched. The CDR3 has 17 residues. CDR3 region: CASSQSQTGISSYEQYF. In nucleotides, the CDR3 is TGTGCCAGCAGCCAATCACAGACAGGGATTAGCTCCTACGAGCAGTACTTC.

V and J are TRBV11-2 and TRBJ2-7; TRBD1 is a possible D gene (5 bases). Trimming left V 4 bases short and J 2 bases short, with 15 bases between. The CDR3 length is 15 residues. Germline V gene lookup returns CDR1 SGHAT and CDR2 FQNNGV. CDR3 DNA: TGTGCCAGCAGCTCACGACAGTCGGCTCCCTACGAGCAGTACTTC. This encodes CASSSRQSAPYEQYF.

The genes are TRBV25-1 and TRBJ2-5, with 7 bases identical to TRBD1. The CDR3 sequence is 14 residues long. The V gene's germline CDR1 is MGHDK and CDR2 SYGVNS. J gave up 3 bases and V 1 base, and 2 bases lay outside the gene matches. The CDR3 region has the DNA TGTGCCAGCAGTGAATGGGACAGAAAAGAGACCCAGTACTTC. This codes for CASSEWDRKETQYF.

V usage is TRBV18 and J usage is TRBJ2-2; D is ambiguous. CDR3 length: 14 amino acids. V was pared by 2 bases and J by 7 bases, with 11 bases between. Per germline, CDR1 KGHSH and CDR2 LQKENI. The CDR3 DNA sequence: TGTGCCAGCTCACCAGCCGGTACCCTCGGGGAGCTGTTTTTT. Its protein is CASSPAGTLGELFF.

The table lists this clone with a few counts. The rearrangement joins TRBV10-3 to TRBJ1-2, with D unresolved. The CDR3 consists of 13 residues. Germline V gene lookup returns CDR1 ENHRY and CDR2 SYGVKD. Trimming shortened V by 4 bases and J by 0 bases, and 6 bases separated the two germline ends. The CDR3 loop is CAISVAANYGYTF. CDR3 DNA: TGTGCCATCAGTGTGGCAGCTAACTATGGCTACACCTTC.

The rearrangement links TRBV19 to TRBJ1-6; D may be TRBD1 (6 bases). The CDR3 spans 13 residues. With 3 bases removed from V and 10 bases from J, the gap between germline ends came to 10 bases. Germline CDR1 LNHDA, CDR2 SQIVND (reference sequence). This CDR3 reads CASSITGWSPLHF. DNA for the CDR3: TGTGCCAGTAGTATCACAGGGTGGTCACCCCTCCACTTT. Supplemented by reference TRBV19 and TRBJ1-6, the full variable domain reads DGGITQSPKYLFRKEGQNVTLSCEQNLNHDAMYWYRQDPGQGLRLIYYSQIVNDFQKGDIAEGYSVSREKKESFPLTVTSAQKNPTAFYLCASSITGWSPLHFGNGTRLTVT.

This chain uses TRBV9 with TRBJ1-2; 10 bases are shared with TRBD1. After removal of 3 bases from V and 5 bases from J, the junction contained 4 bases not matched to a gene. This CDR3 is built from 14 residues. CDR1 is SGDLS, CDR2 YYNGEE, per germline. As DNA, the CDR3 is TGTGCCAGCAGCGCTCGGGGACAGGGGTATGGCTACACCTTC. It specifies CASSARGQGYGYTF.

This clone occurred a few times. The chain couples TRBV10-3 to TRBJ2-5; a weak D match, TRBD2 (8 bases). Trimming removed 3 bases at V and 5 bases at J, with 28 bases between. The germline gives CDR1 ENHRY, CDR2 SYGVKD. This CDR3 has 19 residues. The CDR3 sequence: CAISDRDRVNGRGGETQYF. CDR3 coding DNA: TGTGCCATCAGTGACCGAGACAGGGTCAACGGGAGGGGCGGGGAGACCCAGTACTTC.

This rearrangement joins TRBV5-1 to TRBJ1-1, with 10 bases identical to TRBD1. The junction had 7 bases not matched to a gene; V was cut back by 4 bases and J by 1 base. Germline V gene data show CDR1 as SGHRS and CDR2 as YFSETQ. The CDR3 is made up of 16 amino acids. The DNA for the CDR3 is TGCGCCAGCAGCCCGGGACAGGGGATCAGGAACACTGAAGCTTTCTTT. It specifies CASSPGQGIRNTEAFF. Filled out from reference TRBV5-1 and TRBJ1-1, the complete variable domain reads KAGVTQTPRYLIKTRGQQVTLSCSPISGHRSVSWYQQTPGQGLQFLFEYFSETQRNKGNFPGRFSGRQFSNSRSEMNVSTLELGDSALYLCASSPGQGIRNTEAFFGQGTRLTVV.